These 24 T cell receptor beta chains originate from one sample sequenced in a study of breast tumors, draining lymph nodes, adjacent tissues. TCRdb analysed the multiplex PCR reads with MiXCR anew, one entry per CDR3 protein. The sample holds roughly 100,000 distinct CDR3 sequences; roughly 33% are singletons and the top ten take about 6%. Samples came from axillary lymph nodes draining the breast cancer. Sequencing used axillary lymph node tissue. The source is a female donor with breast cancer. Some clones in this sample may be carry-over from other donors' samples.

As regards this clonotype: No DNA is shown, since the ends of the CDR3 on it are uncertain; the CDR3 is the one TCRdb lists. The chain recombines TRBV6-5 with TRBJ2-3; TRBD1 is the table's D call and was not checked against the DNA. Germline-derived CDR1 and CDR2 are MNHEY and SVGAGI. The CDR3 has 22 residues if both end residues are counted. Here the CDR3 reads CASSIYLCSVEGTGVGTDTQYF.

With regard to this clonotype: A single base separates this from a much larger clone, so it may be a read error. V gene TRBV20-1 combines with J gene TRBJ2-3; D not certain. The CDR3 is 14 residues long. Germline V gene sequence: CDR1 DFQATT, CDR2 SNEGSKA (reference sequence). CDR3 nucleotide sequence: TGCAGTGCTAGCCCCTACGCTGGCACAGCTACGCAGTATTTT. Protein product: CSASPYAGTATQYF.

Note on this clonotype: The CDR3 carries no conserved terminal phenylalanine or tryptophan, so it likely arises from a read error. This chain connects TRBV5-1 to TRBJ2-7; 7 bases are shared with TRBD2. Germline V CDR1 and CDR2: SGHRS, YFSETQ. The CDR3 runs to 16 residues. The junction had 11 bases not matched to a gene; V was cut back by 4 bases and J by 1 base. This chain's CDR3 is CASSRRAGVVSYEQYY. Here the CDR3 DNA reads TGCGCCAGCAGCCGGCGGGCGGGGGTTGTATCCTACGAGCAGTACTAC.

This clonotype was seen repeatedly, ten times or more. V gene TRBV5-1 combines with J gene TRBJ2-7; 13 nucleotides align to TRBD2. The germline CDR1 and CDR2 sequences are SGHRS and YFSETQ. V was clipped by 4 bases and J by 2 bases; unmatched bases: 3. This CDR3 contains 15 residues. CDR3 amino acids: CASSSGTSGAYEQYF. The CDR3 coding sequence is TGCGCCAGCAGCAGCGGGACTAGCGGGGCCTACGAGCAGTACTTC. The full variable domain, its missing parts supplied by reference TRBV5-1 and TRBJ2-7, is KAGVTQTPRYLIKTRGQQVTLSCSPISGHRSVSWYQQTPGQGLQFLFEYFSETQRNKGNFPGRFSGRQFSNSRSEMNVSTLELGDSALYLCASSSGTSGAYEQYFGPGTRLTVT.

This clonotype was seen ten or more times. This sequence joins TRBV11-3 and TRBJ2-1; D might be TRBD2 (5 bases). CDR3 length: 15 amino acids. V dropped 3 bases and J dropped 2 bases, with 11 bases sitting between them. The germline V gene encodes CDR1 SGHNT and CDR2 YENEEA. Written as DNA, the CDR3 is TGTGCCAGCAGCTTGGGGAGAGTAACCTACAATGAGCAGTTCTTC. It codes for CASSLGRVTYNEQFF.

Of note for this clonotype: Just one base apart from a much larger clone, this may be a read error. The rearrangement links TRBV20-1 to TRBJ2-7; no reliable D call. The CDR3 contains 13 residues. Germline V gene lookup returns CDR1 DFQATT and CDR2 SNEGSKA (reference sequence). CDR3 DNA: TGCAGTGCTCTGACATCCGCGCCCTACGCGCAGTACTTC. It translates to CSALTSAPYAQYF.

This clonotype was found a few times. This may be a read error, as it is one base from a much larger clone. The missing conserved phenylalanine or tryptophan at the end of this CDR3 makes a read error likely. V usage is TRBV20-1 and J usage is TRBJ2-1; a possible D gene is TRBD2 (5 bases). V lost 5 bases, J lost 9 bases, and 8 bases lay in between. Germline lookup yields CDR1 DFQATT and CDR2 SNEGSKA (reference sequence). CDR3 length equals 10 residues. The CDR3 nucleotides are TGCAGTGCTCTACTAGTTGAGCAGTTCTCC. The encoded protein is CSALLVEQFS.

This clonotype appeared many times. The chain is built from TRBV4-1 and TRBJ1-2, with 9 bases identical to TRBD1. Looked up from germline, CDR1 is MGHRA and CDR2 is YSYEKL. The CDR3 is 13 amino acids. Losses at the gene ends were 4 bases for V and 4 bases for J; bases not matched to a gene: 1. The CDR3 here is CASSRGQGYGYTF. CDR3 coding DNA: TGCGCCAGCAGCCGGGGACAGGGCTATGGCTACACCTTC.

This clonotype was counted ten times or more. The chain carries TRBV5-1 and TRBJ2-2; perhaps TRBD1 as D (5 bases). Per the germline V gene, CDR1 is SGHRS and CDR2 is YFSETQ. This CDR3 is 13 amino acids long. With 8 bases removed from V and 0 bases from J, the gap between germline ends came to 8 bases. The CDR3 DNA reads as TGCGCCAGTATGACAGCGAACACCGGGGAGCTGTTTTTT. Translation gives CASMTANTGELFF.

This clonotype was found many times. The V gene is TRBV20-1, the J gene TRBJ2-2; 7 bases align to TRBD2. V lost 3 bases to trimming and J lost 6 bases; unmatched junction nucleotides: 7. Germline V lookup: CDR1 DFQATT, CDR2 SNEGSKA (reference sequence). There are 14 residues in the CDR3. CDR3 sequence reads: CSASRRGIAGELFF. CDR3 coding DNA: TGCAGTGCTAGTAGGCGGGGGATCGCCGGGGAGCTGTTTTTT.

In its sample, this clonotype was seen many times. V is TRBV5-4 and J is TRBJ2-7; possible D gene TRBD2, 7 bases. V was pared by 4 bases and J by 0 bases, with 17 bases between. The CDR3 sequence is 16 residues long. The germline gives CDR1 SGHNT, CDR2 YYREEE (reference sequence). This CDR3 is CASSLGGGLGSYEQYF. CDR3 nucleotides: TGTGCCAGCAGCCTGGGGGGGGGCCTGGGCTCCTACGAGCAGTACTTC. Complete variable domain (other parts from reference TRBV5-4 and TRBJ2-7): ETGVTQSPTHLIKTRGQQVTLRCSSQSGHNTVSWYQQALGQGPQFIFQYYREEENGRGNFPPRFSGLQFPNYSSELNVNALELDDSALYLCASSLGGGLGSYEQYFGPGTRLTVT.

A few counts support this clonotype. No conserved phenylalanine or tryptophan ends this CDR3, so it is likely a read error. The DNA is left out, because the CDR3 cannot be placed on it with certainty; the CDR3 is given as TCRdb lists it. The V gene is TRBV20-1, the J gene TRBJ2-7; the table's D call, TRBD2, was not checked against the DNA. Germline V CDR1 and CDR2: DFQATT, SNEGSKA (reference sequence). The CDR3 spans 8 amino acids, including both terminal residues. This CDR3 is CSARKLAG.

The sample holds many counts of this clonotype. The chain combines TRBV3-2 with TRBJ1-2; TRBD1, the table's D call, was not compared with the DNA. TRBV3-2 is reported as a pseudogene. The CDR3 has 13 amino acids. The CDR3 reads CASSQGQRYGYTF. Here the CDR3 DNA reads TGTGCCAGCAGCCAAGGACAGAGATATGGCTACACCTTC.

V gene TRBV20-1 combines with J gene TRBJ1-3; D is uncertain. CDR1 is DFQATT and CDR2 is SNEGSKA in the germline V gene (reference sequence). The germline V and J ends were trimmed by 2 bases and 0 bases, with 14 bases remaining between them. The length of the CDR3 is 16 residues. CDR3 amino acids: CSARRIGSLSGNTIYF. CDR3 DNA sequence: TGCAGTGCTAGAAGAATAGGGAGCCTCTCTGGAAACACCATATATTTT.

This clonotype was seen repeatedly, ten times or more. The rearrangement links TRBV27 to TRBJ2-6; the D is unclear. V lost 4 bases and J lost 0, with 4 bases in between. Germline CDR1 is MNHEY and CDR2 is SMNVEV (reference sequence). The CDR3 runs to 14 residues. DNA for the CDR3: TGTGCCAGCAGTTGGGACTCTGGGGCCAACGTCCTGACTTTC. Encoded protein: CASSWDSGANVLTF.

This clonotype was recorded many times. CDR3 sequence: CASSQGGRGTYGYTF. In nucleotides, the CDR3 is TGTGCCAGCAGCCAGGGCGGGAGGGGGACCTATGGCTACACCTTC. The chain carries TRBV3-1 and TRBJ1-2; tentatively, D is TRBD1 (6 bases). CDR3 length: 15 amino acids. CDR1 is LGHDT, CDR2 YNNKEL, per germline (reference sequence). V was pared by 3 bases and J by 4 bases, with 15 bases between.

This clonotype has ten or more counts. The rearrangement joins TRBV6-1 to TRBJ2-2; D uncertain. Trimming stripped 5 bases from V and 4 bases from J, with 8 bases between. Germline V CDR1 and CDR2: MNHNS, SASEGT. This CDR3 has 13 residues. CDR3 residues: CASSTQFTGELFF. The CDR3 DNA reads as TGTGCCAGCAGTACACAGTTCACCGGGGAGCTGTTTTTT.

This clonotype came up many times. The chain joins TRBV28 to TRBJ2-6; D may be TRBD1 (6 bases). This CDR3 spans 17 amino acids. From germline, CDR1 is MDHEN and CDR2 SYDVKM. Trimming removed 9 bases at V and 4 bases at J, with 22 bases between. This chain's CDR3 is CAREQGKAPGGANVLTF. Here the CDR3 DNA reads TGTGCCAGGGAGCAGGGGAAGGCCCCGGGGGGGGCCAACGTCCTGACTTTC.

This clonotype was seen ten or more times. The J gene is TRBJ1-5, the V gene TRBV28; D gene unclear. Germline V CDR1 and CDR2: MDHEN, SYDVKM. V shed 7 bases and J shed 0 bases, with 13 bases lying between them. The CDR3 covers 15 residues. CDR3 region: CASIRLAHSNQPQHF. The CDR3 DNA sequence: TGTGCCAGCATACGGTTAGCCCATAGCAATCAGCCCCAGCATTTT. The full variable domain, with the rest looked up from reference TRBV28 and TRBJ1-5, is DVKVTQSSRYLVKRTGEKVFLECVQDMDHENMFWYRQDPGLGLRLIYFSYDVKMKEKGDIPEGYSVSREKKERFSLILESASTNQTSMYLCASIRLAHSNQPQHFGDGTRLSIL.

This clonotype was picked up many times. The genes are TRBV19 and TRBJ1-2, with 11 bases matching TRBD1. The V segment lost 5 bases and the J segment 4 bases; nucleotides outside the gene matches: 3. The CDR3 totals 14 residues. Germline CDR1 is LNHDA and CDR2 is SQIVND (reference sequence). The CDR3 is CASSWDRGGYGYTF. The DNA of the CDR3 is TGTGCCAGTAGTTGGGACAGGGGGGGCTATGGCTACACCTTC.

This clonotype has a single count. This may be a read error: a much more frequent sequence differs by one nucleotide. This rearrangement joins TRBV7-9 to TRBJ1-2; no firm D call. Germline assignment: CDR1 SEHNR and CDR2 FQNEAQ (reference sequence). This CDR3 comprises 15 residues. Here the CDR3 reads CASSHVDGFYHGYPF. The CDR3 coding sequence is TGTGCCAGCAGCCACGTGGACGGATTCTACCATGGCTACCCCTTC.

This clonotype was detected many times. One end of the junction does not line up with germline, which may come from a read error. The chain joins TRBV6-5 to TRBJ2-7, with 8 bases aligning to TRBD2. Germline assignment: CDR1 MNHEY and CDR2 SVGAGI. This CDR3 is built from 17 residues. This CDR3 is CASSHSRGGGSIYEQYF. The DNA of the CDR3 is TGTGCCAGCAGTCACTCCCGGGGGGGCGGGAGCATATACGAGCAGTACTTC.

This clonotype was counted only a few times. CDR3 protein: CASSIPETLAKNIQYF. The CDR3 DNA is TGTGCCAGTAGTATACCCGAGACCTTAGCCAAAAACATTCAGTACTTC. The chain recombines TRBV19 with TRBJ2-4; no clear D gene. V shed 2 bases and J shed 0 bases, with 11 bases lying between them. Per germline, CDR1 LNHDA and CDR2 SQIVND (reference sequence). The CDR3 length is 16 residues.

In this sample, this clonotype turned up many times. This rearrangement joins TRBV27 to TRBJ2-1; 7 nucleotides align to TRBD1. Germline CDR1 reads MNHEY; CDR2 reads SMNVEV (reference sequence). The CDR3 has 14 residues. The V and J ends lost 0 bases and 8 bases, in that order; junction bases with no gene match: 4. The CDR3 loop is CASSLSNRGYEQFF. The CDR3 DNA is TGTGCCAGCAGTTTATCGAACAGGGGCTATGAGCAGTTCTTC.